The present TCR beta chain was sequenced within a study of T cell responses to AZD1222 COVID-19 vaccine. TCRdb keeps only in-frame clones here, not all; method: immunoSEQ multiplex PCR. The table has some 120,000 clones, around 89% seen once. The CDR3 spans 15 residues. Germline CDR1 is SGHTA and CDR2 is FQGNSA. The V segment lost 1 base and the J segment 6 bases; nucleotides outside the gene matches: 2. The rearrangement uses TRBV7-2 and TRBJ2-1, with 11 bases lining up with TRBD1. This TCR came from an adult who received the AZD1222 COVID-19 vaccine. This specimen was peripheral blood, taken 28 days after the second AZD1222 dose. The CDR3 region is CASSLGTGGPNEQFF. CDR3 sequence (DNA): TGTGCCAGCAGCTTAGGGACAGGGGGCCCCAATGAGCAGTTCTTC.